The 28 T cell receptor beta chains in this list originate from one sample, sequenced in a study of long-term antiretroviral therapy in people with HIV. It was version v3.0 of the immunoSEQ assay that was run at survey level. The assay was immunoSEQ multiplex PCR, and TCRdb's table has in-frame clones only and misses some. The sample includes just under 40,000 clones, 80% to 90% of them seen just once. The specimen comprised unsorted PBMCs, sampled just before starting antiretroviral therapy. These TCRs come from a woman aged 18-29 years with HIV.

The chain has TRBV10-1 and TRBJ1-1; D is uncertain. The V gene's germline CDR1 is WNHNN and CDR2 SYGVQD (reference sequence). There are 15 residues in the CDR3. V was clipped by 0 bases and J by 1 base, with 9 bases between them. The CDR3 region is CASSESTEENTEAFF. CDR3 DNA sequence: TGCGCCAGCAGTGAGTCAACAGAAGAGAACACTGAAGCTTTCTTT.

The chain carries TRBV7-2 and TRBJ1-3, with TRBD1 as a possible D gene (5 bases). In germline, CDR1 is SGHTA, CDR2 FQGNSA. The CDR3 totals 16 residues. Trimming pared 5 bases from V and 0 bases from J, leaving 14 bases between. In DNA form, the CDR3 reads TGTGCCAGCAGCGGGACCGAAGGCTTCTCTGGAAACACCATATATTTT. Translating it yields CASSGTEGFSGNTIYF. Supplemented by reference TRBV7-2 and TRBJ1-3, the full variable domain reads GAGVSQSPSNKVTEKGKDVELRCDPISGHTALYWYRQSLGQGLEFLIYFQGNSAPDKSGLPSDRFSAERTGGSVSTLTIQRTQQEDSAVYLCASSGTEGFSGNTIYFGEGSWLTVV.

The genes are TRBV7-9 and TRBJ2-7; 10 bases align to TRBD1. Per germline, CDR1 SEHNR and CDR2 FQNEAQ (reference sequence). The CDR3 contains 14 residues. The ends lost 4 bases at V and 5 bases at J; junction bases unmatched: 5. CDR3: CASSSGTGANEQYF. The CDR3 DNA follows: TGTGCCAGCAGCTCCGGGACAGGGGCCAACGAGCAGTACTTC.

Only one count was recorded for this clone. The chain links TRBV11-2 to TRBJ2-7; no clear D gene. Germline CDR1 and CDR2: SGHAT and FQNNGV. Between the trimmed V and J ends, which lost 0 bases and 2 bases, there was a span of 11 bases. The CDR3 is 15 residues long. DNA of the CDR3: TGTGCCAGCAGCTTAGAACCTAGGCCTCCCTACGAGCAGTACTTC. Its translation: CASSLEPRPPYEQYF.

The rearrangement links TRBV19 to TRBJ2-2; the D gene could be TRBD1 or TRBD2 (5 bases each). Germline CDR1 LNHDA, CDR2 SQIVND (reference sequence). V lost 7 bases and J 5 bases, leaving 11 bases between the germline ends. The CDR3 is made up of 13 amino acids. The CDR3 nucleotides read TGTGCCAGTACACCATGGGGGACCGGGGAGCTGTTTTTT. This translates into CASTPWGTGELFF.

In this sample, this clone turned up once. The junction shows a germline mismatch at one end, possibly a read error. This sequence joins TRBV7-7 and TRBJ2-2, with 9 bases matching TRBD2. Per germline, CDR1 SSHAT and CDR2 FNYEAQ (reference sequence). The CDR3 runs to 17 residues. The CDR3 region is CASSPTLAGGRTGELFF. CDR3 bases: TGTGCTAGCAGCCCCACCCTGGCGGGAGGGCGCACCGGGGAGCTGTTTTTT.

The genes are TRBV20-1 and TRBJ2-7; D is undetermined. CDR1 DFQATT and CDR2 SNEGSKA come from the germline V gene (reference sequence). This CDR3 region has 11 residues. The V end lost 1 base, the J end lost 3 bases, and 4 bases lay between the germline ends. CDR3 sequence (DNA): TGCAGTGCTAGAGGGGACTACGAGCAGTACTTC. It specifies CSARGDYEQYF.

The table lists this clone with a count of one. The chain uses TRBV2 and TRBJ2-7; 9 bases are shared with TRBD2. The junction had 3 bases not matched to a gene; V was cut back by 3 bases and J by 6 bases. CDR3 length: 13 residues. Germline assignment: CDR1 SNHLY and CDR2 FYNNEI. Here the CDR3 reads CASSDSGRVEQYF. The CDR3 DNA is TGTGCCAGCAGTGATAGCGGGAGAGTCGAGCAGTACTTC.

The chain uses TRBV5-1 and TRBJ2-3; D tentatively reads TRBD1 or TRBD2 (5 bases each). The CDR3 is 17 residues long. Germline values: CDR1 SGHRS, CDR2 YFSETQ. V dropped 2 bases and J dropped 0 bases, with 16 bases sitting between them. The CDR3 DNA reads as TGCGCCAGCAGCTTTGGTGGGACGAGCACTAGCACAGATACGCAGTATTTT. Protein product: CASSFGGTSTSTDTQYF.

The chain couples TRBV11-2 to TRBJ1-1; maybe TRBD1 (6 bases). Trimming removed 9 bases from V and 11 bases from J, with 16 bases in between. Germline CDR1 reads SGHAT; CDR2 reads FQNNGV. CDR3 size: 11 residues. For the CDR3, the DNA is TGTGCCAGTCCCGGGGGGGGCTCTGCTTTCTTT. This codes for CASPGGGSAFF.

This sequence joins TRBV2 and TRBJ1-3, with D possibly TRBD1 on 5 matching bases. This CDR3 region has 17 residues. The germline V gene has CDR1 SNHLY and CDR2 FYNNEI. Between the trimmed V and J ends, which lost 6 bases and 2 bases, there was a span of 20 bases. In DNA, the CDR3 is TGTGCCAGCAGCTCCCCCGATCAGGGCGCGGCTGGAAACACCATATATTTT. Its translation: CASSSPDQGAAGNTIYF.

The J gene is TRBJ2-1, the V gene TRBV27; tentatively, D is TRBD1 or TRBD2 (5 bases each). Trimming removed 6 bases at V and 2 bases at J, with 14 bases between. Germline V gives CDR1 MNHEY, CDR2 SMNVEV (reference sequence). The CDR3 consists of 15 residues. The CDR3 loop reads CASRPRGATYNEQFF. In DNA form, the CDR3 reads TGTGCCAGCAGGCCTAGGGGAGCGACCTACAATGAGCAGTTCTTC.

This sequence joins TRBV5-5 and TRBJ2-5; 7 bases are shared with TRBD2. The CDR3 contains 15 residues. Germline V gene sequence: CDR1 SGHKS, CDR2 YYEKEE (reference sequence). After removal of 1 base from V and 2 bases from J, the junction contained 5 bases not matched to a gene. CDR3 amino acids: CASSLILAAQETQYF. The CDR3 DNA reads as TGTGCCAGCAGCTTGATTCTAGCGGCACAAGAGACCCAGTACTTC.

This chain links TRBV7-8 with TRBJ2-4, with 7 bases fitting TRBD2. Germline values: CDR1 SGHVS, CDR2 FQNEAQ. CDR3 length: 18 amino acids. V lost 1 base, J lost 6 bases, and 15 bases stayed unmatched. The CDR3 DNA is TGTGCCAGCAGCTTAGATTACGGCGGGAGTGGGTACGGAAACATTCAGTACTTC. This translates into CASSLDYGGSGYGNIQYF.

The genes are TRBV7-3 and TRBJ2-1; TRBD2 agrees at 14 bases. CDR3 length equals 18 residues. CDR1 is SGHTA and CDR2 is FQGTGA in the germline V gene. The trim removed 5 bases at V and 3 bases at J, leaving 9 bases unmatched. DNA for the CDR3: TGTGCCAGCAGCCCTTACGGGACTAGCGGGAGAGGCTACAATGAGCAGTTCTTC. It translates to CASSPYGTSGRGYNEQFF.

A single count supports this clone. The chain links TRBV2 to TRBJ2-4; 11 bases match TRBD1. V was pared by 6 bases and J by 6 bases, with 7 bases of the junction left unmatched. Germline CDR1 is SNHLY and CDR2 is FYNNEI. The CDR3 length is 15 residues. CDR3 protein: CASSVEGQGVNIQYF. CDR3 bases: TGTGCCAGCAGCGTCGAGGGACAGGGGGTAAACATTCAGTACTTC.

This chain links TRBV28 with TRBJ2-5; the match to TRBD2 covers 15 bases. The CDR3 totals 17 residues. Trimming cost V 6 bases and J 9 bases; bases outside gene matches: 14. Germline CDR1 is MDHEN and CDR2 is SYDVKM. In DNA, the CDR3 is TGTGCCAGCAGAACTCCCGGACTAGCGGGAGGGGCAGGGTCCCAGTACTTC. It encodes CASRTPGLAGGAGSQYF. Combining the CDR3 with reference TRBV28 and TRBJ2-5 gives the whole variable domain DVKVTQSSRYLVKRTGEKVFLECVQDMDHENMFWYRQDPGLGLRLIYFSYDVKMKEKGDIPEGYSVSREKKERFSLILESASTNQTSMYLCASRTPGLAGGAGSQYFGPGTRLLVL.

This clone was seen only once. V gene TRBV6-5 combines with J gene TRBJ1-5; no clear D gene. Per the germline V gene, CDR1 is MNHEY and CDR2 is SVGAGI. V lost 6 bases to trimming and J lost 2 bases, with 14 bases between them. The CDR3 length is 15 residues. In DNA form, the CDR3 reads TGTGCCAGCAGCCCCCACGGGAGGGGCAATCAGCCCCAGCATTTT. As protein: CASSPHGRGNQPQHF.

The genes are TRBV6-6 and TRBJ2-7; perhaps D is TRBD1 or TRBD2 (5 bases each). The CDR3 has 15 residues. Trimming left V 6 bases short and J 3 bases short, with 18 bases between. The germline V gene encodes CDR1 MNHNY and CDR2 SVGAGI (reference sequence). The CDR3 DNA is TGTGCCAGCAGCCTGGGACCGCCAAATCTCTACGAGCAGTACTTC. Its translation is CASSLGPPNLYEQYF.

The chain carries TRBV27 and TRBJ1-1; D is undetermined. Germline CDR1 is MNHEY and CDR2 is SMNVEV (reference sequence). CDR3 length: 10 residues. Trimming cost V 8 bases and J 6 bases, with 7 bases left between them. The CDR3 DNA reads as TGTGCCAGCGGGAGGGCTGAAGCTTTCTTT. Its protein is CASGRAEAFF.

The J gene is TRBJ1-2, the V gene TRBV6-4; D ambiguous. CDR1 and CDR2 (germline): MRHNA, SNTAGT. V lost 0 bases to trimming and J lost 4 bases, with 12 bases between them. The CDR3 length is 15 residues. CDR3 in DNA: TGTGCCAGCAGTGACTCGCACATTGGTGGCTATGGCTACACCTTC. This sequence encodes CASSDSHIGGYGYTF.

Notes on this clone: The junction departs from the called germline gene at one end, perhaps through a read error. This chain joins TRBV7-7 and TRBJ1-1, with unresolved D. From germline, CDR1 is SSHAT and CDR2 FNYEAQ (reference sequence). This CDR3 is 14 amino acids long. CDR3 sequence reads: CASSKSKANTEAFF. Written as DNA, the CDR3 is TGTGCTAGCAGTAAGAGTAAAGCGAACACTGAAGCTTTCTTT.

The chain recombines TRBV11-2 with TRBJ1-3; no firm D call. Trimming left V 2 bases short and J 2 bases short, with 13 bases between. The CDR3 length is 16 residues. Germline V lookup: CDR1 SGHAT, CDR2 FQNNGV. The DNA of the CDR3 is TGTGCCAGCAGCTTAAACGTTCGCGTAGCTGGAAACACCATATATTTT. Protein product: CASSLNVRVAGNTIYF. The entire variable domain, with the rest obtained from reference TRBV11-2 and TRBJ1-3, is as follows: EAGVAQSPRYKIIEKRQSVAFWCNPISGHATLYWYQQILGQGPKLLIQFQNNGVVDDSQLPKDRFSAERLKGVDSTLKIQPAKLEDSAVYLCASSLNVRVAGNTIYFGEGSWLTVV.

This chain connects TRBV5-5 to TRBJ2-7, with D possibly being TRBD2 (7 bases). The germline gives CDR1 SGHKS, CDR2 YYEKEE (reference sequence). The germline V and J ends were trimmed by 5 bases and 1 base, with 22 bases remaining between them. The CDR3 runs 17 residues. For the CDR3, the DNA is TGTGCCAGCAGTTCCCTCCCCGGAGCGGGACATTCCTACGAGCAGTACTTC. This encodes CASSSLPGAGHSYEQYF.

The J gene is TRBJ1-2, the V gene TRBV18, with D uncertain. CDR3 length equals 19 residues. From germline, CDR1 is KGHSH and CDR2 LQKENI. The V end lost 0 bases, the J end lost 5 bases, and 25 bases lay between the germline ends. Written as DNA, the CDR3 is TGTGCCAGCTCACCACCGTTCAACGCGAACGGGCGCGGAATATATGGCTACACCTTC. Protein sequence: CASSPPFNANGRGIYGYTF.

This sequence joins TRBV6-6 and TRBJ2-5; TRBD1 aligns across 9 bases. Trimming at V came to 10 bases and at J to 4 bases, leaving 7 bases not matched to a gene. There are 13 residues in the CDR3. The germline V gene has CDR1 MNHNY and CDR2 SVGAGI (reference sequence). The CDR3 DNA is TGTGCCACCTCAATACAGGGGGCAGAGACCCAGTACTTC. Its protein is CATSIQGAETQYF.

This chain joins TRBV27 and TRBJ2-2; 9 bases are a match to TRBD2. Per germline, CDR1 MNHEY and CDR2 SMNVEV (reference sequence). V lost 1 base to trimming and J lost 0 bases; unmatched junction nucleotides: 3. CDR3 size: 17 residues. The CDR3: CASSLYSSGANTGELFF. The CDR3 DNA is TGTGCCAGCAGTTTATACTCTAGCGGGGCGAACACCGGGGAGCTGTTTTTT.

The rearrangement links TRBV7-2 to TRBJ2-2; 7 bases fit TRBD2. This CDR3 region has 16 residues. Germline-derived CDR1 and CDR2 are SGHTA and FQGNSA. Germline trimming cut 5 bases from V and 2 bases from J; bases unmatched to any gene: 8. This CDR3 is CASSLSTGGNTGELFF. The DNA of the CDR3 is TGTGCCAGCAGCCTATCAACGGGGGGAAACACCGGGGAGCTGTTTTTT.